A selection of T cell receptor beta chains follows, all from one sample in a study of T-cell reconstitution after alpha-beta-depleted transplantation in children. TCRdb analysed the PCR reads with MiXCR anew, one entry per CDR3 protein. The sample lists 500,000 to 600,000 distinct CDR3 sequences, around 18% occurring once. The source material was PBMCs from the stem cell graft donor, sampled from the stem cell graft. These TCRs come from a human donor who donated a stem cell graft to a child with acute lymphoblastic leukemia. The conserved cysteine and the conserved F or W are not part of the CDR3 here.

V | CDR3
TRBV6-5 | ASSYEPSYEQY
TRBV20-1 | SASTLLLTDSNQPQH
TRBV5-1 | ASSLDSASTFHQVNEQF
TRBV5-1 | ASSRTANYGYT
TRBV20-1 | SALPETQY
TRBV3-1 | ASSRQGTPAYNEQF
TRBV12-3/TRBV12-4 | ASSRAGSTEAF
TRBV20-1 | SAFLAGGGNEQF
TRBV7-6 | ASSLAPRGGPRLAF
TRBV19 | ASSIDLGQTFYGYT
TRBV6-1 | ASSEVAGYNEQF
TRBV10-3 | ATLQVSATEAF
TRBV2 | ASREQGYTGELF
TRBV12-3/TRBV12-4 | ASSLWGPEAF
TRBV12-3/TRBV12-4 | ASSPGTGVGYT
TRBV9 | ASSGLGTSGTVEQF
TRBV2 | ASIGLAGGNSYEQY
TRBV12-3/TRBV12-4 | ASSSPWTSGSYEQY
TRBV12-3/TRBV12-4 | ASSSRREAF
TRBV5-5 | ASSKQTGMDQPQH
TRBV5-1 | ASSLAPAGRQSNTGELF
TRBV10-2 | ASSEGQGREGYT
TRBV5-1 | ASRSTGGYATQY
TRBV29-1 | SVYGLADGNEQF
TRBV5-6 | ASSLRGAREKLF
TRBV3-1 | ASSSSSGANVLT
TRBV29-1 | SVGYRARGTEAF
TRBV4-1 | ASSQLPPGGEYGYT
TRBV5-6 | ASSGPGTFSSPLH
TRBV20-1 | SAPRWDGKLF
TRBV10-1 | ASSEVMNEQF
TRBV27 | ASSLSRVYEQY
TRBV15 | ATSRENWQGPQPQH
TRBV5-1 | ASSFPQGKETQY
TRBV5-1 | ASSLIDRDRETQY
TRBV5-1 | ASRQTSGGSYEQY
TRBV12-3/TRBV12-4 | ASSLYDRNPYEQY
TRBV12-3/TRBV12-4 | AAGIAGGGDEQF
TRBV10-3 | AISELPPDTQY
TRBV12-3/TRBV12-4 | ASSFTGSEF
TRBV27 | ASSSTDRDNYEQY
TRBV5-1 | ASSLATANTGELF
TRBV4-1 | ASSLGTSGRNEQY
TRBV7-9 | ASSSTSLRQETQY
TRBV30 | AWGGPIFGSGNTIY
TRBV4-2 | ASSQTPGGWTGELF
TRBV4-1 | ASSQDDILAKGEQY
TRBV24-1 | ATSGAAGAYEQY
TRBV12-3/TRBV12-4 | ASSFTSPTDTQY
TRBV4-1 | ASSLLGHTQY
TRBV20-1 | SARDPGLDNEQF
TRBV19 | ASSYRGRGVYEQF
TRBV20-1 | SARSGASYEQY
TRBV7-3 | ASSPVGAPDTQY
TRBV20-1 | SARVAGGYGDEQF
TRBV7-2 | ASSLRTPGELF
TRBV20-1 | SARNPGTGRTDTQY